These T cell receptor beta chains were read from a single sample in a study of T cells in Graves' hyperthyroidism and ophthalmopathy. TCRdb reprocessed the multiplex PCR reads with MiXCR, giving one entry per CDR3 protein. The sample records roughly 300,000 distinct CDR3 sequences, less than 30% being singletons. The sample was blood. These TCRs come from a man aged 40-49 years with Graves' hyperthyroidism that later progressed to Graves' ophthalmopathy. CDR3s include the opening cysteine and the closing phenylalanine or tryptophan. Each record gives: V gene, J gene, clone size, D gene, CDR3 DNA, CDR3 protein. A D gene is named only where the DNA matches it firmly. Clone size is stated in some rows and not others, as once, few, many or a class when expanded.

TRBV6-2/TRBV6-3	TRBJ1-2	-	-	TGTGCCAGCAGTACCCTCGTGAGGAGCTATGGCTACACCTTC	CASSTLVRSYGYTF
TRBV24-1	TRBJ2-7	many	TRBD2	TGTGCCACCAGTGATTCCCTAGCGGCCAACTCCTACGAGCAGTACTTC	CATSDSLAANSYEQYF
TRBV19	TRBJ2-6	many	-	TGTGCCAGTATGGAGCTCTCTGGGGCCAACGTCCTGACTTTC	CASMELSGANVLTF
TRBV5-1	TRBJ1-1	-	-	TGCGCCAGCAGCGTCGGGTCTTCCAACACTGAAGCTTTCTTT	CASSVGSSNTEAFF
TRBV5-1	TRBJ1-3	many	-	TGCGCCAGCAGCTTGGGGGCCAGCGGATCTCTGGGAAACACCATATATTTT	CASSLGASGSLGNTIYF
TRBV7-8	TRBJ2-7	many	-	TGTGCCAGCAGCCCAGGGTTCCGGAACTACGAGCAGTACTTC	CASSPGFRNYEQYF
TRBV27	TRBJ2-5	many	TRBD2	TGTGCCAGCAGTCTGGGACTAGCGGCCAACCAAGAGACCCAGTACTTC	CASSLGLAANQETQYF
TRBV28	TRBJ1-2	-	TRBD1	TGTGCCAGCAGTTTAGGGACAGGCGACTATGGCTACACCTTC	CASSLGTGDYGYTF
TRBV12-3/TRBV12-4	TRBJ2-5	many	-	TGTGCCAGCAGTTTAGGGTTCCGGGAGACCCAGTACTTC	CASSLGFRETQYF
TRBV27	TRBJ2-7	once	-	TGTGCCAGCAGTCCCAGCACGACGGCCTCCTACGAGCAGTACTTC	CASSPSTTASYEQYF
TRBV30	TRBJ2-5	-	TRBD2	TGTGCCTGGAGCGGGACTATCGGAGAGACCCAGTACTTC	CAWSGTIGETQYF
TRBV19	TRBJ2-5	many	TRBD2	TGTGCCAGTAGTATAAGCGGGAGACAAGAGACCCAGTACTTC	CASSISGRQETQYF
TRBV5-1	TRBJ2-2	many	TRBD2	TGCGCCAGCAGCTTGTATGGGCAGGGACTATTCACCGGGGAGCTGTTTTTT	CASSLYGQGLFTGELFF
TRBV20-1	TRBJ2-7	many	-	TGCAGTGCTAGTGGGGGTACATCCCCCTACGAGCAGTACTTC	CSASGGTSPYEQYF
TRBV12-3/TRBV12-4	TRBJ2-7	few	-	TGTGCCAGCAGTTTATACAGGAGCTACGAGCAGTACTTC	CASSLYRSYEQYF
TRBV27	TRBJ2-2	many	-	TGTGCCAGCAGCCGAGCAACCGGGGAGCTGTTTTTT	CASSRATGELFF
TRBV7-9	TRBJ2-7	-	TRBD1	TGTGCCAGCAGCCGGACAGGGTGGGCCTACGAGCAGTACTTC	CASSRTGWAYEQYF
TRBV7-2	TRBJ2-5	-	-	TGTGCCAGCAGCTTAGCGGAGGGGGCCCAGTACTTC	CASSLAEGAQYF
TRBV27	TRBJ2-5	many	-	TGTGCCAGCAGTGAGGGACATTTTCAAGAGACCCAGTACTTC	CASSEGHFQETQYF
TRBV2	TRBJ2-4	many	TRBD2	TGTGCCAGCAGTTCCCAAGCGGGAGAGAGGAAAAGTGAAGCCAAAAACATTCAGTACTTC	CASSSQAGERKSEAKNIQYF
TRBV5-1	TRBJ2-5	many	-	TGCGCCAGCAGCATACACAGGGTAGAGACCCAGTACTTC	CASSIHRVETQYF
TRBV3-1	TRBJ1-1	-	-	TGTGCCAGCAGCCCCCCCGGGGGTAGACTTTTTGCTTTCTTT	CASSPPGGRLFAFF
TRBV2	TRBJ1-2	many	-	TGTGCCAGCAGTGAATACGGGGGGCACGGCTACACCTTC	CASSEYGGHGYTF
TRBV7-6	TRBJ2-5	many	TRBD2	TGTGCCAGCACCAAGCTTGTAGCGGGAGTGGGAGAGACCCAGTACTTC	CASTKLVAGVGETQYF
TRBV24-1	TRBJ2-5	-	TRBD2	TGTGCCACCAGTGACCAGCGGGAGGGCCAAGAGACCCAGTACTTC	CATSDQREGQETQYF
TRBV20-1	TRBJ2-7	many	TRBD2	TGCAGTGCTCCTCGGGGACTAGCCGGGGGCGAGCAGTACTTC	CSAPRGLAGGEQYF
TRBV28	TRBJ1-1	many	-	TGTGCCAGCAGTTTCTCAGGCGGGGAAGCTTTCTTT	CASSFSGGEAFF
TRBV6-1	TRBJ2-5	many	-	TGTGCCAGCCGCCTCCCCGGACCAACCCAGTACTTC	CASRLPGPTQYF
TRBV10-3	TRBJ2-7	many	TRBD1	TGTGCCATCAGAGAGACAGGGATAATCCCCTACGAGCAGTACTTC	CAIRETGIIPYEQYF
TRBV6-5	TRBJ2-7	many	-	TGTGCCAGCAGTTACGAGCAGGGGCGCACCTACGAGCAGTACTTC	CASSYEQGRTYEQYF
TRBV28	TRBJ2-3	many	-	TGTGCCAGTGAACACGACTCGAACCGACCAGATACGCAGTATTTT	CASEHDSNRPDTQYF
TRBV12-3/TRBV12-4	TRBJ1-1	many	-	TGTGCCAGCAGCACAGGACGGATGAACACTGAAGCTTTCTTT	CASSTGRMNTEAFF
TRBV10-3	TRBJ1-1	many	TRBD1	TGTGCCACCGGGACAGGACTCTTAAACACTGAAGCTTTCTTT	CATGTGLLNTEAFF
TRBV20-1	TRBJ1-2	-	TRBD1	TGCAGTGCAAGGACAGGGAGTGGCTACACCTTC	CSARTGSGYTF
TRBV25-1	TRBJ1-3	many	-	TGTGCCAGCTGCAGGCCATTACTCTCTGGAAACACCATATATTTT	CASCRPLLSGNTIYF
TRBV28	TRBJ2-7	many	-	TGTGCCAGCAGCCCACACGGACTGGGGGTTTCAGACTACGAGCAGTACTTC	CASSPHGLGVSDYEQYF
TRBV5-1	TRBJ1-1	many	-	TGCGCCAGCAGCGAAGGGGCGGGATGGGACACTGAAGCTTTCTTT	CASSEGAGWDTEAFF
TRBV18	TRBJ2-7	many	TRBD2	TGTGCCAGCTCACTCGAAGCGGGACTAACTAGACACGTCTCTTACGAGCAGTACTTC	CASSLEAGLTRHVSYEQYF
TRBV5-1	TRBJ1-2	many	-	TGCGCCAGCAGCAAGGGACTTGGCTATGGCTACACCTTC	CASSKGLGYGYTF
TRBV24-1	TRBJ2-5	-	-	TGTGCCACCAGTTGGAGGGTGGGGAGGGAGACCCAGTACTTC	CATSWRVGRETQYF
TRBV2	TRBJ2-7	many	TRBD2	TGTGCCAGCAGCTTAGGACTAGCGGGAGGGCGTGAGCAGTACTTC	CASSLGLAGGREQYF
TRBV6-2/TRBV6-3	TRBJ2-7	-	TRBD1	TGTGCCAGCAGTTCGCAGGGGGCTTCCTCCTACGAGCAGTACTTC	CASSSQGASSYEQYF
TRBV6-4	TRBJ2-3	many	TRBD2	TGTGCCAGCAGTCCTCGGACTAGCGGGGATCCGGATACGCAGTATTTT	CASSPRTSGDPDTQYF
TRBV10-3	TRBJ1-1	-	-	TGTGCCATCAGTCGGACAGTGAACACTGAAGCTTTCTTT	CAISRTVNTEAFF
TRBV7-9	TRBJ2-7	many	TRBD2	TGTGCCAGCAGCCTACTAGCGGGAGGGCCCGACGAGCAGTACTTC	CASSLLAGGPDEQYF
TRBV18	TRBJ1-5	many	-	TGTGCCAGCTCACCTTTCAGGGGCGGCACCAATCAGCCCCAGCATTTT	CASSPFRGGTNQPQHF
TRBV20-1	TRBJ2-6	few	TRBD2	TGCAGTGCTAGATCGGGGGGAAGCGGGACTTCTGGGGCCAACGTCCTGACTTTC	CSARSGGSGTSGANVLTF
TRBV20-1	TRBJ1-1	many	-	TGCAGTGCCGAAGAGGGGGGGACGAACACTGAAGCTTTCTTT	CSAEEGGTNTEAFF
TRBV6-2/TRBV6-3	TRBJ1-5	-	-	TGTGCCAGCAGTAAGGGACGCGTCAATCAGCCCCAGCATTTT	CASSKGRVNQPQHF
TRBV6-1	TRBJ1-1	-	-	TGTGCCAGCAGTGGGCGTGGGGGGAGCACTGAAGCTTTCTTT	CASSGRGGSTEAFF
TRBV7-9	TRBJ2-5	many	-	TGTGCCAGCAGCCCATCTTGGGGTCGAGAGACCCAGTACTTC	CASSPSWGRETQYF
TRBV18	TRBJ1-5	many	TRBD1	TGTGCCAGCTCAACCGGGACAGGGGTAGGTCAGCCCCAGCATTTT	CASSTGTGVGQPQHF
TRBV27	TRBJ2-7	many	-	TGTGCCAGCAGTTTATCGTGGCCGGGGGGCGCCTACGAGCAGTACTTC	CASSLSWPGGAYEQYF
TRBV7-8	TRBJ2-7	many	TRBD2	TGTGCCAGCAGCCGGGAGCGGGAGGCCCTCTACGAGCAGTACTTC	CASSREREALYEQYF
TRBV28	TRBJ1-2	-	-	TGTGCCAGCAGTGGAGCCTATGGCTACACCTTC	CASSGAYGYTF